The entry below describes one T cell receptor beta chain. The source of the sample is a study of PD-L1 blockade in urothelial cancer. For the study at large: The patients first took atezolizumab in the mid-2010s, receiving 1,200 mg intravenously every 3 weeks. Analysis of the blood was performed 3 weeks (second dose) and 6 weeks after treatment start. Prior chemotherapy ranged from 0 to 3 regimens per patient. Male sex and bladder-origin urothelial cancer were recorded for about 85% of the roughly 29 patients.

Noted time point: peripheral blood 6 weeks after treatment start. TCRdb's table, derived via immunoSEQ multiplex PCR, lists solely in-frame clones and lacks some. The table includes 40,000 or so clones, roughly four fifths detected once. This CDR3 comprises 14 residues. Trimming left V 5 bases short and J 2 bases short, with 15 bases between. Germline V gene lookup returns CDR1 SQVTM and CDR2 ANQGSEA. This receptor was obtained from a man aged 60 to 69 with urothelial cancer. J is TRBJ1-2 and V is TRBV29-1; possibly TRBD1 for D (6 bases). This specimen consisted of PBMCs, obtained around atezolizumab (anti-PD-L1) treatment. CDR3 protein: CSVYAGEDNYGYTF. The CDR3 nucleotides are TGCAGCGTTTACGCAGGGGAAGACAACTATGGCTACACCTTC.